Following are 8 T cell receptor beta chains from one sample sequenced in a study of OX40 agonist ivuxolimab in advanced cancers. Method: immunoSEQ multiplex PCR; TCRdb's copy keeps in-frame clones and lacks some. The sample gives 50,000 to 70,000 clones, approximately 88% of which show up once; roughly 11% is in the top ten. Sequences were derived from CD4+ or CD8+ T cells sorted from blood, sampled in a trial of the OX40 agonist ivuxolimab. The source of these receptors is an adult with an advanced solid tumor such as melanoma, head and neck, liver or kidney cancer.

The chain employs TRBV5-1 and TRBJ1-2; D unclear. CDR1 SGHRS and CDR2 YFSETQ come from the germline V gene. There are 14 residues in the CDR3. Deletions cut 0 bases from V and 3 bases from J, with 9 bases between. CDR3 loop: CASSLVWVYYGYTF. The CDR3 DNA sequence: TGCGCCAGCAGCTTGGTGTGGGTGTACTATGGCTACACCTTC.

The V call is TRBV19, the J call TRBJ1-4; possible D gene TRBD1, 5 bases. The germline gives CDR1 LNHDA, CDR2 SQIVND (reference sequence). Trimming removed 11 bases at V and 1 base at J, with 17 bases between. This CDR3 has 15 residues. The CDR3 sequence: CASNTLGGTNEKLFF. As DNA, the CDR3 is TGTGCCTCAAATACGTTGGGGGGAACTAATGAAAAACTGTTTTTT.

Details on this clone: Germline and junction disagree at one end, which may indicate a read error. The J gene is TRBJ2-2, the V gene TRBV4-3, with D tentatively TRBD2 (5 bases). The CDR3 runs to 17 residues. Germline CDR1 and CDR2: LGHNA and YSLEER. The DNA of the CDR3 is TGCGCCAGCAGCCAAGGATTACCCCTTGGTCGCTGCCGGGGAGCTGTTTTT. As protein: CASSQGLPLGRCRGAVF.

The chain links TRBV5-4 to TRBJ2-1; D is undetermined. CDR1 is SGHNT, CDR2 YYREEE, per germline (reference sequence). The V end was cut by 3 bases, the J end by 0 bases, with 4 bases between. The CDR3 runs 13 residues. The CDR3 region is CASSSSSYNEQFF. DNA of the CDR3: TGTGCCAGCAGCTCCAGCTCCTACAATGAGCAGTTCTTC. Supplemented by reference TRBV5-4 and TRBJ2-1, the full variable domain reads ETGVTQSPTHLIKTRGQQVTLRCSSQSGHNTVSWYQQALGQGPQFIFQYYREEENGRGNFPPRFSGLQFPNYSSELNVNALELDDSALYLCASSSSSYNEQFFGPGTRLTVL.

The chain links TRBV5-1 to TRBJ1-1, with TRBD1 matching 8 bases. The CDR3 consists of 15 residues. Trimming cost V 4 bases and J 5 bases; bases outside gene matches: 10. The germline V gene encodes CDR1 SGHRS and CDR2 YFSETQ. CDR3 sequence reads: CASSGSDRGETEAFF. DNA for the CDR3: TGCGCCAGCAGCGGGTCCGACAGGGGTGAGACTGAAGCTTTCTTT.

This chain links TRBV4-3 with TRBJ2-1; TRBD2 matches at 10 bases. The CDR3 has 17 residues. V shed 1 base and J 7 bases; nucleotides not matched to a gene: 10. The germline V gene has CDR1 LGHNA and CDR2 YSLEER. The DNA for the CDR3 is TGCGCCAGCAGCCAAGTTCCTAGCGGGAGACTGGGGAATGAGCAGTTCTTC. Translated, it gives CASSQVPSGRLGNEQFF.

The chain combines TRBV9 with TRBJ1-5; D is ambiguous. The CDR3 consists of 14 residues. The V gene lost 0 bases and the J gene lost 0 bases, with 4 bases spanning the gap. Per germline, CDR1 SGDLS and CDR2 YYNGEE. The DNA of the CDR3 is TGTGCCAGCAGCGTAGACTATAGCAATCAGCCCCAGCATTTT. Protein: CASSVDYSNQPQHF.

The chain employs TRBV6-5 and TRBJ1-1; 8 bases line up with TRBD1. V lost 5 bases, J lost 7 bases, and 12 bases stayed unmatched. The CDR3 contains 15 residues. Germline CDR1 is MNHEY and CDR2 is SVGAGI. This CDR3 reads CASSLPGQGIGEAFF. The CDR3, as DNA: TGTGCCAGCAGTCTCCCCGGACAGGGCATTGGTGAAGCTTTCTTT.